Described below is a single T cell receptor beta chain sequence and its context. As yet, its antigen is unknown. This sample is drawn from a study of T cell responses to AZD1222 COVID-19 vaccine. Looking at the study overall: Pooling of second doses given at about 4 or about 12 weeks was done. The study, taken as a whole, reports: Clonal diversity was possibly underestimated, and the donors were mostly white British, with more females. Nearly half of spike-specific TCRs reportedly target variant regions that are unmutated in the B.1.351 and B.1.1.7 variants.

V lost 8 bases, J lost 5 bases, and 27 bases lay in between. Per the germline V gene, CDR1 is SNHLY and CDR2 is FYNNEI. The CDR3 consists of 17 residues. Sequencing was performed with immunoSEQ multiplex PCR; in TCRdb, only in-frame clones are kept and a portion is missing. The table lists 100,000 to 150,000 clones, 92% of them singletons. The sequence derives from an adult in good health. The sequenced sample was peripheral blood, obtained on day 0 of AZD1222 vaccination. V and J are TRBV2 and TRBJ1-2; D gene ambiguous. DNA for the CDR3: TGTGCCAGCGGACGCCCCGTTAGGGTAGGGCGGCAATATGGCTACACCTTC. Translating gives CASGRPVRVGRQYGYTF. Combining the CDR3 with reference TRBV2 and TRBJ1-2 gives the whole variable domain EPEVTQTPSHQVTQMGQEVILRCVPISNHLYFYWYRQILGQKVEFLVSFYNNEISEKSEIFDDQFSVERPDGSNFTLKIRSTKLEDSAMYFCASGRPVRVGRQYGYTFGSGTRLTVV.